These 7 T cell receptor beta chains originate from one sample sequenced in a study of CD8 T cells in ankylosing spondylitis. Each CDR3 protein is one row after TCRdb ran MiXCR on the 5' RACE reads. The sample includes under 250,000 distinct CDR3 sequences, around a tenth of them seen just once. The sequenced sample was blood, either unsorted or a sorted T cell fraction (not recorded which). The receptor source for this set is a male donor with ankylosing spondylitis or in good health (not recorded which).

This clonotype was observed a few times. The gene calls are TRBV7-9 and TRBJ2-2; no definite D call. CDR1 is SEHNR, CDR2 FQNEAQ, per germline (reference sequence). Trimming shortened V by 5 bases and J by 1 base, and 11 bases separated the two germline ends. CDR3 size: 15 residues. CDR3 protein: CASSRLGENTGELFF. The CDR3, as DNA: TGTGCCAGCAGCCGCCTCGGCGAGAACACCGGGGAGCTGTTTTTT.

This clonotype was observed a handful of times. The gene calls are TRBV9 and TRBJ1-1; tentatively, D is TRBD1 (6 bases). This CDR3 spans 14 amino acids. Germline CDR1 and CDR2: SGDLS and YYNGEE. V lost 6 bases, J lost 1 base, and 13 bases lay in between. CDR3 bases: TGTGCCAGCACCCGACAGGAGCAGAACACTGAAGCTTTCTTT. This gives the protein CASTRQEQNTEAFF.

This clonotype was recorded at least ten times. This chain connects TRBV9 to TRBJ2-6, with D possibly matching TRBD1 (6 bases). Germline V lookup: CDR1 SGDLS, CDR2 YYNGEE. The CDR3 has 15 residues. Trimming stripped 3 bases from V and 0 bases from J, with 7 bases between. CDR3 loop: CASSEDSSGANVLTF. DNA of the CDR3: TGTGCCAGCAGCGAGGACAGCTCTGGGGCCAACGTCCTGACTTTC.

The rearrangement links TRBV5-1 to TRBJ2-7; no definite D call. V lost 7 bases, J lost 0 bases, and 17 bases lay in between. Germline V lookup: CDR1 SGHRS, CDR2 YFSETQ. This CDR3 region has 15 residues. CDR3 residues: CASSATGSSSYEQYF. Written as DNA, the CDR3 is TGCGCCAGCTCCGCGACGGGCTCAAGCTCCTACGAGCAGTACTTC.

This clonotype was counted ten times or more. This rearrangement joins TRBV29-1 to TRBJ1-1; D may be TRBD1 (6 bases). CDR1 is SQVTM and CDR2 is ANQGSEA in the germline V gene. Trimming took off 2 bases at V and 3 bases at J, with 10 bases between the two ends. This CDR3 region has 13 residues. CDR3 sequence reads: CSVERGRDTEAFF. DNA for the CDR3: TGCAGCGTTGAACGGGGGCGGGACACTGAAGCTTTCTTT.

This clonotype was observed a handful of times. V gene TRBV20-1 combines with J gene TRBJ2-1; the match to TRBD2 covers 7 bases. Germline loops: CDR1 DFQATT, CDR2 SNEGSKA (reference sequence). The V gene end was trimmed by 1 base and the J gene end by 0 bases; junction bases not matched to a gene: 6. This CDR3 contains 16 residues. CDR3: CSARGGGGSSYNEQFF. The CDR3 nucleotides read TGCAGTGCTAGAGGGGGGGGAGGAAGCTCCTACAATGAGCAGTTCTTC.

The V call is TRBV7-8, the J call TRBJ2-3, with 7 bases identical to TRBD2. CDR3 length: 15 amino acids. The V gene end was trimmed by 6 bases and the J gene end by 2 bases; junction bases not matched to a gene: 8. The germline CDR1 and CDR2 sequences are SGHVS and FQNEAQ. The CDR3 sequence is CASRTGGRVTDTQYF. Written as DNA, the CDR3 is TGTGCCAGCAGGACCGGGGGGAGGGTCACAGATACGCAGTATTTT. The full variable domain, completed using reference TRBV7-8 and TRBJ2-3, is GAGVSQSPRYKVAKRGQDVALRCDPISGHVSLFWYQQALGQGPEFLTYFQNEAQLDKSGLPSDRFFAERPEGSVSTLKIQRTQQEDSAVYLCASRTGGRVTDTQYFGPGTRLTVL.